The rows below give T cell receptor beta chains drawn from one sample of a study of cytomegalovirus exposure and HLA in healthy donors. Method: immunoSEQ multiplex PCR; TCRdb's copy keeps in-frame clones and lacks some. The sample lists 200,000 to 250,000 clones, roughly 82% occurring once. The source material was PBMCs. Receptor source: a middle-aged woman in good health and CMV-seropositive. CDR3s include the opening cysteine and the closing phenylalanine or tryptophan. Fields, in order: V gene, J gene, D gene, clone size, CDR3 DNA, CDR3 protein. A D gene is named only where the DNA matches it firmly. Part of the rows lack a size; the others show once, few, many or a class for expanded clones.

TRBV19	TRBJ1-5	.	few	TGTGCCAGTGGACCGCGGGGCAATCAGCCCCAGCATTTT	CASGPRGNQPQHF
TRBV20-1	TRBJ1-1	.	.	TGCAGTGCTAGAACGGGGGTTGAAGCTTTCTTT	CSARTGVEAFF
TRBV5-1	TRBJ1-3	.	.	TGCGCCAGCAGCCCTTACAGTGCCGGAAACACCATATATTTT	CASSPYSAGNTIYF
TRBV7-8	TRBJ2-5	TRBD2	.	TGTGCCAGCAGCTTAGGGACTAGCGGGCCCCCTCAAGAGACCCAGTACTTC	CASSLGTSGPPQETQYF
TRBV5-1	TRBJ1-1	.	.	TGCGCCAGCAGCCCGGTTGGGGCCCTATCGAACACTGAAGCTTTCTTT	CASSPVGALSNTEAFF
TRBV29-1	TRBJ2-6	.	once	TGCAGCGTTTTACAGGGACCTTTTGGGGCCAACGTCCTGACTTTC	CSVLQGPFGANVLTF
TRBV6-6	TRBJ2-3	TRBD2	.	TGTGCCAGCAGTTCCGTTGGGACTAGCGGAGATACGCAGTATTTT	CASSSVGTSGDTQYF
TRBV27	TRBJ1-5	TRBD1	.	TGTGCCACCGACAGGGGAAAGCAGCCCCAGCATTTT	CATDRGKQPQHF
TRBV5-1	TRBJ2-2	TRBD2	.	TGCGCCAGCAGCGGTAGCGGGGGGCGATCGAACACCGGGGAGCTGTTTTTT	CASSGSGGRSNTGELFF
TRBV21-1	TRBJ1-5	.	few	TGTGCCAGCAGCCCCAAGTCGGAAGGAGGCAATCAGCCCCAGCATTTT	CASSPKSEGGNQPQHF